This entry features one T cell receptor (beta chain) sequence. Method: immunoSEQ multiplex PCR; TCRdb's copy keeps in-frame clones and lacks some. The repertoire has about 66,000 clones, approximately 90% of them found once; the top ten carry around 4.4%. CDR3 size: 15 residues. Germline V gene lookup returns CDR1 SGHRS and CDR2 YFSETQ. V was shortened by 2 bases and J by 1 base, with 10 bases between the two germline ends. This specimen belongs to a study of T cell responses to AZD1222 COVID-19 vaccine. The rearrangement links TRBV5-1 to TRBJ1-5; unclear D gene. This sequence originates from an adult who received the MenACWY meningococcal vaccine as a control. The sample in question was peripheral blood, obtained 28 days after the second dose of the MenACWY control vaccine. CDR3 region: CASSFGRASNQPQHF. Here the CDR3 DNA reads TGCGCCAGCAGCTTTGGCCGCGCGAGCAATCAGCCCCAGCATTTT.